Below, one T cell receptor beta chain is given with its context. In preparing the TRB cDNA libraries, 5' RACE with UMI labels was used. Reprocessing the 5' RACE reads, TCRdb reports a single entry for every CDR3 protein and omits DNA. This sample's table has roughly 8,000 distinct CDR3 sequences. Germline-derived CDR1 and CDR2 are LGHNA and YSLEER. This CDR3 is built from 16 residues. This entry belongs to a study of CXCR3-negative and CXCR3-positive naive CD8 T cells. J is TRBJ1-1 and V is TRBV4-3. This clonotype was obtained from a human donor in good health. Some clones in this sample may be carry-over from other donors' samples. The sample consisted of naive CXCR3- CD8+ T cells from blood. Subset given: CD45RO-CCR7+CD27+CD95- naive CD8+ T cells lacking CXCR3 (TNR3-). This CDR3 is CSSSQGIYEKSTEAFF.